Below, 23 T cell receptor beta chains from the same sample are listed, as sequenced in a study of cytomegalovirus exposure and HLA in healthy donors. The PCR used 60 Vbeta and 13 Jbeta primers. Measured with immunoSEQ multiplex PCR; TCRdb has only the in-frame clones, and not every one. This table has around 150,000 clones, approximately 78% appearing once. What was sequenced was PBMCs. The receptors originated from a woman aged 45-59 years in good health and CMV-seropositive.

The chain links TRBV7-2 to TRBJ1-2, with no clear D. The CDR3 runs 15 residues. Trimming pared 5 bases from V and 2 bases from J, leaving 15 bases between. Germline V CDR1 and CDR2: SGHTA, FQGNSA. CDR3 amino acids: CASSRWELGNYGYTF. CDR3 DNA: TGTGCCAGCAGCCGATGGGAGTTGGGCAACTATGGCTACACCTTC.

The chain combines TRBV5-1 with TRBJ1-4; TRBD1 matches at 12 bases. J lost 7 bases, V lost 4 bases, and 8 bases had no gene match. Germline values: CDR1 SGHRS, CDR2 YFSETQ. CDR3 length: 16 residues. CDR3 nucleotides: TGCGCCAGCAGCCCGTTCGGGACAGGGGGCGGTGAAAAACTGTTTTTT. Encoded protein: CASSPFGTGGGEKLFF.

The genes are TRBV2 and TRBJ2-3, with TRBD2 as a possible D gene (6 bases). Germline V lookup: CDR1 SNHLY, CDR2 FYNNEI. The CDR3 loop spans 14 amino acids. The ends were cut back, 2 bases at V and 4 bases at J, with 10 bases in the middle. The CDR3 is CASSESWGADTQYF. CDR3 bases: TGTGCCAGCAGTGAATCGTGGGGGGCAGATACGCAGTATTTT.

The rearrangement uses TRBV10-2 and TRBJ2-1; 10 bases map to TRBD2. CDR1 WSHSY and CDR2 SAAADI come from the germline V gene. The J segment lost 8 bases and the V segment lost 8 bases, leaving 9 bases of the junction unmatched. The CDR3 is 14 residues long. The CDR3, as DNA: TGCGCCAGCGCCGCTAGCGGGAGAATCCATGAGCAGTTCTTC. Amino acid sequence: CASAASGRIHEQFF.

The chain couples TRBV11-2 to TRBJ2-1; 11 bases match TRBD2. This CDR3 has 19 amino acids. Germline V CDR1 and CDR2: SGHAT, FQNNGV. The ends lost 0 bases at V and 7 bases at J; junction bases unmatched: 14. CDR3 coding DNA: TGTGCCAGCAGCTTAGATCTAGCGGGAGGAGGAGGGGTTAGGAATGAGCAGTTCTTC. Translating it yields CASSLDLAGGGGVRNEQFF.

The chain links TRBV7-2 to TRBJ2-1; 7 bases map to TRBD1. The CDR3 loop spans 13 amino acids. The germline V gene encodes CDR1 SGHTA and CDR2 FQGNSA. V lost 6 bases, J lost 7 bases, and 6 bases stayed unmatched. DNA for the CDR3: TGTGCCAGCAGTTATAACAGGGGTAATGAGCAGTTCTTC. It is translated as CASSYNRGNEQFF.

CDR3 protein: CASSDDSSNQPQHF. The DNA for the CDR3 is TGTGCCAGCAGCGATGACAGCTCCAATCAGCCCCAGCATTTT. The V call is TRBV7-2, the J call TRBJ1-5; a possible D gene is TRBD1 (5 bases). Trimming cost V 5 bases and J 3 bases, with 11 bases left between them. The length of the CDR3 is 14 residues. The germline V gene encodes CDR1 SGHTA and CDR2 FQGNSA.

The chain carries TRBV30 and TRBJ2-1; 15 bases are a match to TRBD2. The germline gives CDR1 GTSNPN, CDR2 SVGIG (reference sequence). Germline trimming cut 4 bases from V and 6 bases from J; bases unmatched to any gene: 16. The CDR3 is 19 residues long. CDR3 in DNA: TGTGCCTGGAACACCCCGGGACTAGCGGGGGGCCGGGGTGGCAATGAGCAGTTCTTC. Protein product: CAWNTPGLAGGRGGNEQFF.

The V and J genes are TRBV18 and TRBJ2-2; D gene uncertain. Germline loops: CDR1 KGHSH, CDR2 LQKENI. CDR3 size: 17 residues. V was pared by 2 bases and J by 0 bases, with 13 bases between. Written as DNA, the CDR3 is TGTGCCAGCTCACCAAATCGAATTACAGCGAACACCGGGGAGCTGTTTTTT. This encodes CASSPNRITANTGELFF.

The rearrangement links TRBV5-1 to TRBJ1-4, with TRBD1 identical over 7 bases. The CDR3 has 14 residues. Germline V CDR1 and CDR2: SGHRS, YFSETQ. The V segment lost 4 bases and the J segment 8 bases; nucleotides outside the gene matches: 8. The CDR3 protein is CASSPDREDEKLFF. DNA of the CDR3: TGCGCCAGCAGCCCCGACAGGGAAGACGAAAAACTGTTTTTT.

The chain joins TRBV27 to TRBJ2-1; D might be TRBD2 (6 bases). The germline gives CDR1 MNHEY, CDR2 SMNVEV (reference sequence). The CDR3 loop spans 13 amino acids. V lost 2 bases to trimming and J lost 9 bases, with 11 bases between them. The CDR3 here is CASSLVLGGEQFF. The CDR3 bases are TGTGCCAGCAGTTTAGTTCTCGGGGGTGAGCAGTTCTTC.

The V gene is TRBV2, the J gene TRBJ1-1; the D is unclear. Trimming removed 7 bases at V and 0 bases at J, with 9 bases between. Germline V gene lookup returns CDR1 SNHLY and CDR2 FYNNEI. This CDR3 comprises 13 residues. Here the CDR3 DNA reads TGTGCCAGCACCTTGAGGGTGAACACTGAAGCTTTCTTT. Residues: CASTLRVNTEAFF.

V gene TRBV4-2 combines with J gene TRBJ2-7; TRBD1 matches 7 bases. The CDR3 spans 13 residues. The germline gives CDR1 LGHNA, CDR2 YNFKEQ. Trimming cost V 4 bases and J 3 bases; bases outside gene matches: 3. For the CDR3, the DNA is TGTGCCAGCAGCCGGGACAGCCTCTACGAGCAGTACTTC. This gives the protein CASSRDSLYEQYF.

This clone has just a few counts. V gene TRBV5-1 combines with J gene TRBJ2-5; TRBD2 agrees at 7 bases. The CDR3 length is 15 residues. V lost 0 bases, J lost 4 bases, and 6 bases stayed unmatched. CDR1 SGHRS and CDR2 YFSETQ come from the germline V gene. DNA for the CDR3: TGCGCCAGCAGCTTGGCCGGGGGAGGGTCAGAGACCCAGTACTTC. This gives the protein CASSLAGGGSETQYF. Using reference TRBV5-1 and TRBJ2-5 for the parts outside the CDR3, the full variable domain is KAGVTQTPRYLIKTRGQQVTLSCSPISGHRSVSWYQQTPGQGLQFLFEYFSETQRNKGNFPGRFSGRQFSNSRSEMNVSTLELGDSALYLCASSLAGGGSETQYFGPGTRLLVL.

This rearrangement joins TRBV29-1 to TRBJ2-3, with 7 bases lining up with TRBD2. With V trimmed by 6 bases and J by 3 bases, 6 bases remained unmatched. This CDR3 region has 13 residues. Germline CDR1 reads SQVTM; CDR2 reads ANQGSEA. CDR3 sequence: CSVDPGGTDTQYF. The CDR3 DNA sequence: TGCAGCGTCGATCCCGGGGGGACAGATACGCAGTATTTT.

This clone has more than one count but fewer than ten. CDR3 DNA: TGTGCCAGCAGTGACCTAGGGGGTAGCTACACCTTC. Translation: CASSDLGGSYTF. V and J are TRBV28 and TRBJ1-2, with D tentatively TRBD1 (6 bases). The CDR3 extends over 12 amino acids. CDR1 MDHEN and CDR2 SYDVKM come from the germline V gene. Trimming took off 5 bases at V and 9 bases at J, with 13 bases between the two ends.

This chain links TRBV19 with TRBJ2-1, with TRBD2 matching 11 bases. CDR3 length: 16 amino acids. Germline CDR1 is LNHDA and CDR2 is SQIVND (reference sequence). The junction had 13 bases not matched to a gene; V was cut back by 1 base and J by 14 bases. The CDR3 loop is CASSIGLLAGGRGEFF. As DNA, the CDR3 is TGTGCCAGTAGTATAGGATTGCTAGCGGGGGGCCGGGGGGAGTTCTTC. Full variable domain (rest looked up from reference TRBV19 and TRBJ2-1): DGGITQSPKYLFRKEGQNVTLSCEQNLNHDAMYWYRQDPGQGLRLIYYSQIVNDFQKGDIAEGYSVSREKKESFPLTVTSAQKNPTAFYLCASSIGLLAGGRGEFFGPGTRLTVL.

A remark on this clone: This sample also contains other DNA sequences that code for the same CDR3. The J gene is TRBJ2-1, the V gene TRBV4-1; D call uncertain. V lost 0 bases and J lost 0, with 9 bases in between. Germline assignment: CDR1 MGHRA and CDR2 YSYEKL. CDR3 length equals 16 residues. The CDR3 nucleotides read TGCGCCAGCAGCCAAGATCCCCGGAGCTCCTACAATGAGCAGTTCTTC. Protein product: CASSQDPRSSYNEQFF.

This clone has just a few counts. The CDR3 region is CASSIAGESYEQYF. The DNA of the CDR3 is TGTGCCAGTAGTATAGCCGGGGAGTCCTACGAGCAGTACTTC. This rearrangement joins TRBV19 to TRBJ2-7; perhaps TRBD2 as D (5 bases). Between the trimmed V and J ends, which lost 1 base and 1 base, there was a span of 8 bases. The germline V gene encodes CDR1 LNHDA and CDR2 SQIVND (reference sequence). There are 14 residues in the CDR3.

To note about this clone: At one end, the junction sequence differs from germline, possibly due to a read error. Other DNA sequences from this sample encode an identical CDR3 as well. The chain uses TRBV10-3 and TRBJ1-1, with TRBD1 as a possible D gene (5 bases). Per the germline V gene, CDR1 is ENHRY and CDR2 is SYGVKD. The CDR3 consists of 17 residues. The DNA of the CDR3 is TGCGCCATCAAGGAGGGGCTGCGGAGACAACTTAACACTGAAGCTTTCTTT. Translation: CAIKEGLRRQLNTEAFF.

The chain couples TRBV6-5 to TRBJ1-3, with TRBD1 as a possible D gene (5 bases). With 5 bases removed from V and 0 bases from J, the gap between germline ends came to 8 bases. The CDR3 runs to 14 residues. Germline CDR1 MNHEY, CDR2 SVGAGI. The DNA of the CDR3 is TGTGCCAGCAGTCGTGACAGCTCTGGAAACACCATATATTTT. Translated: CASSRDSSGNTIYF.

The chain couples TRBV4-1 to TRBJ2-5; TRBD2 aligns across 9 bases. The CDR3 runs to 16 residues. V was clipped by 3 bases and J by 4 bases; unmatched bases: 9. Germline CDR1 is MGHRA and CDR2 is YSYEKL. The CDR3 sequence: CASSQAPGLAVETQYF. For the CDR3, the DNA is TGCGCCAGCAGCCAGGCACCGGGACTAGCAGTAGAGACCCAGTACTTC.

V usage is TRBV18 and J usage is TRBJ1-6, with D unclear. V was pared by 6 bases and J by 9 bases, with 15 bases between. This CDR3 contains 14 residues. Germline V gene sequence: CDR1 KGHSH, CDR2 LQKENI. The CDR3 region has the DNA TGTGCCAGCTCCCTTACAGAGATGTCTTCACCCCTCCACTTT. This sequence encodes CASSLTEMSSPLHF.